This TCR beta chain was identified in a study of cytomegalovirus exposure and HLA in healthy donors. As for the study in general: About 180 million T cells yielded more than 90 million unique TCR beta sequences in earlier analysis.

Germline lookup yields CDR1 KGHSH and CDR2 LQKENI. The CDR3 sequence is 13 residues long. With V trimmed by 6 bases and J by 2 bases, 1 base remained unmatched. The primer mix had 60 Vbeta and 13 Jbeta primers. Profiled with immunoSEQ multiplex PCR; TCRdb holds only in-frame clones, not every one. Of over 90,000 clones in the sample, roughly two thirds were seen once. Sequenced sample: PBMCs. The chain has TRBV18 and TRBJ2-7, with TRBD1 identical over 10 bases. The source is a man between 35 and 55 years old in good health and CMV-seronegative. The DNA for the CDR3 is TGTGCCAGCTCGGACAGGGGGACCTACGAGCAGTACTTC. This translates into CASSDRGTYEQYF.